This T cell receptor beta chain was profiled in a study of OX40 agonist ivuxolimab in advanced cancers. Study-wide results and caveats: CD4+ and CD8+ blood T cells expanded clonally by week 6 at 0.1 to 3.0 mg/kg.

This clone came up once. Its specificity is not known. The method was immunoSEQ multiplex PCR; TCRdb's version includes in-frame clones alone and lacks a portion of them. Here the sample spans tens of thousands of clones, 91% being singletons. With baseline, cycle 4 day 1, and cycle 7 day 1 as timepoints, blood was sampled. This material consisted of CD4+ or CD8+ T cells sorted from blood, taken in a trial of the OX40 agonist ivuxolimab. The TCR comes from an adult with an advanced solid tumor such as melanoma, head and neck, liver or kidney cancer.

The CDR3 bases are TGTGCCAGCAGTTACTGGACAGGGATAGCAGATACGCAGTATTTT. This translates into CASSYWTGIADTQYF. This chain connects TRBV6-6 to TRBJ2-3, with TRBD1 identical over 8 bases. The CDR3 extends over 15 amino acids. Germline-derived CDR1 and CDR2 are MNHNY and SVGAGI (reference sequence). The V segment lost 1 base and the J segment 4 bases; nucleotides outside the gene matches: 4.